This T cell receptor beta chain was obtained from a study of T-cell reconstitution after alpha-beta-depleted transplantation in children. Study outcomes and limitations: About two months after transplant, alpha-beta T cells reportedly came from several hundred expanded graft clones. Some patients showed high day-60 TCRbeta diversity, which derived from surviving recipient T cells and thymic progenitors. At one year after transplant, newly produced T cells mostly accounted for T-cell counts and diversity.

For TCRbeta, the library was prepared with unique molecular identifiers. TCRdb itself ran the PCR reads through MiXCR, one entry per CDR3 protein. The profile covers roughly 300,000 distinct CDR3 sequences, with roughly 12% appearing a single time and about a quarter taken by the ten largest. Of note for this clonotype: Its cognate antigen is unknown.

In germline, CDR1 is SGHDN, CDR2 FVKESK. The CDR3 extends over 15 amino acids. With V trimmed by 2 bases and J by 2 bases, 6 bases remained unmatched. The chain employs TRBV14 and TRBJ2-7; 7 bases agree with TRBD1. This TCR was recovered from a male patient aged 2-10 years who had a stem cell transplant for chronic granulomatous disease, so the T cells may come from the graft donor. Sequences were derived from peripheral blood, sampled 180 days after TCRalphabeta/CD19-depleted stem cell transplant. The CDR3 DNA is TGTGCCAGCAGCCAAACAGGGGTGCTCGCCTACGAGCAGTACTTC. This codes for CASSQTGVLAYEQYF. Full variable domain (remainder filled in from reference TRBV14 and TRBJ2-7): EAGVTQFPSHSVIEKGQTVTLRCDPISGHDNLYWYRRVMGKEIKFLLHFVKESKQDESGMPNNRFLAERTGGTYSTLKVQPAELEDSGVYFCASSQTGVLAYEQYFGPGTRLTVT.